This T cell receptor beta chain was sequenced for a study of shared clonotypes between healthy human individuals. Overall study: Each donor contributed plates that comprised three CD4 naive, three CD4 memory, two CD8 naive and one CD8 memory.

Only in-frame clones appear in the TCRdb table, and some are missing; sequencing was by immunoSEQ multiplex PCR. This table has 2 million to 3 million clones, under 95% appearing once. V was pared by 1 base and J by 3 bases, with 16 bases between. CDR3 size: 17 residues. Germline-derived CDR1 and CDR2 are LNHDA and SQIVND (reference sequence). V is TRBV19 and J is TRBJ1-3; D remains ambiguous. The origin of this receptor is a young man in good health. Some clones in this sample may be carry-over from other donors' samples. The sequenced sample was naive CD4+ T cells from PBMCs. Subset meaning: CD45RA+ positively selected. CDR3 amino acids: CASSIVTWEGDGNTIYF. The CDR3 DNA is TGTGCCAGTAGTATAGTAACCTGGGAGGGAGATGGAAACACCATATATTTT.